The source of this TCR beta chain is a study of blood T cell repertoires in COVID-19. The overall study: Donors in the United States, Italy and Spain gave samples during acute or convalescent COVID-19. PBMCs, B-cell-depleted T cells, or T cells were the source of the cDNA or gDNA that made up the material.

This clone was counted a single time. The cohort comprised adults aged about 18 to 100 years residing in 20 to 30 US areas. Clinical history reported by participants formed the basis on which cohorts were assigned. The repertoire was sequenced with immunoSEQ multiplex PCR; TCRdb's copy has only in-frame clones and lacks some. The data show under 300,000 clones, with 70% to 90% seen just once and approximately 1.9% held by the top ten. Sequenced input: PBMCs or T cells enriched from blood (not recorded which). The sequence derives from a woman aged 45-65 years who had recovered from COVID-19.

The CDR3 nucleotides are TGTGCCAGTAGTAGGGGACAGATGAACACCGGGGAGCTGTTTTTT. Protein: CASSRGQMNTGELFF. The rearrangement uses TRBV19 and TRBJ2-2; 7 positions agree with TRBD1. V dropped 4 bases and J dropped 1; count of bases not matched to a gene: 3. Germline loops: CDR1 LNHDA, CDR2 SQIVND (reference sequence). CDR3 length: 15 amino acids.